Sequencing of this T cell receptor beta chain was carried out in a study of T cells after yellow fever vaccination. Study-wide findings and caveats: There was a possibility that FACS-sorted repertoires contained abundant clonotypes contaminating from the bulk population. Boosting was followed by the reappearance of most primary-vaccination clones (less than 98% CD4, 85% to 90% CD8).

In making TCR cDNA, 5'RACE template switching added a universal primer site and UMIs to it. MiXCR was run by TCRdb on the 5' RACE reads, yielding one entry per CDR3 protein. The sample lists almost 600,000 distinct CDR3 sequences, approximately 15% occurring once. Germline V lookup: CDR1 KGHSH, CDR2 LQKENI. The CDR3 runs 18 residues. Trimming at V came to 0 bases and at J to 6 bases, leaving 9 bases not matched to a gene. This clonotype was observed a few times. Its cognate antigen is unknown. This sequence was found in a man aged 30 to 45 who received the YFV17D yellow fever vaccine. The V and J genes are TRBV18 and TRBJ2-2, with TRBD2 matching over 11 bases. The sample was PBMCs, taken on the day of the yellow fever booster vaccination. CDR3 nucleotides: TGTGCCAGCTCACCACCTGTCCAACTAGCGGGAGTACCCGGGGAGCTGTTTTTT. The encoded protein is CASSPPVQLAGVPGELFF.